This record covers a single T cell receptor (beta chain). This entry is derived from a study of blood T cell repertoires in COVID-19. Study-wide background: Donors in the United States, Italy and Spain gave samples during acute or convalescent COVID-19. PBMCs, B-cell-depleted T cells, or T cells were the source of the cDNA or gDNA that made up the material.

Original processing methods: How many nucleated cells were present was estimated from reference gene primer amplification. Profiled with immunoSEQ multiplex PCR; TCRdb holds only in-frame clones, not every one. The DNA gave D and trimming, while V, J and clone size come from that table. The sample contains about 370,000 clones, more than 80% of which appear only once. The sample consisted of PBMCs or T cells enriched from blood (not recorded which). The sequence was collected from a man between 18 and 29 years old who had recovered from COVID-19.

This CDR3 is CASSEFTAGGYNEQFF. CDR3 in DNA: TGCGCCAGCAGTGAGTTCACTGCAGGGGGATACAATGAGCAGTTCTTC. The chain couples TRBV10-2 to TRBJ2-1; 7 bases fit TRBD1. Looked up from germline, CDR1 is WSHSY and CDR2 is SAAADI. The CDR3 contains 16 residues. Trimming cost V 1 base and J 4 bases; bases outside gene matches: 7.